This T cell receptor beta chain is from a study of OX40 agonist ivuxolimab in advanced cancers. Turning to the study itself: At doses from 0.01 to 10 mg/kg, patients were given intravenous ivuxolimab every 2 weeks. A male proportion of around 86% was recorded, with mean age 60 years and range about 20 to 90. Study findings and constraints: On average, CD8+ T cells had more expanded clones than CD4+. In the 0.1 to 3.0 mg/kg range, CD4+ and CD8+ blood T cells had expanded clonally by week 6.

The protocol was immunoSEQ multiplex PCR, while the TCRdb copy is restricted to in-frame clones and leaves out a portion. The sample includes more than 50,000 clones, around four fifths of them seen just once. The CDR3 consists of 13 residues. The ends were cut back, 3 bases at V and 9 bases at J, with 12 bases in the middle. Germline CDR1 is SEHNR and CDR2 is FQNEAQ (reference sequence). Comment on this clone: Its antigen is not identified.

The clonotype was recovered from an adult with an advanced solid tumor such as melanoma, head and neck, liver or kidney cancer. The gene calls are TRBV7-9 and TRBJ1-5; D remains unclear. The material sequenced was CD4+ or CD8+ T cells sorted from blood, taken in a trial of the OX40 agonist ivuxolimab. The CDR3 nucleotides read TGTGCCAGCAGCTTGTCGGCAGAATGGCCCCAGCATTTT. Amino acid sequence: CASSLSAEWPQHF.